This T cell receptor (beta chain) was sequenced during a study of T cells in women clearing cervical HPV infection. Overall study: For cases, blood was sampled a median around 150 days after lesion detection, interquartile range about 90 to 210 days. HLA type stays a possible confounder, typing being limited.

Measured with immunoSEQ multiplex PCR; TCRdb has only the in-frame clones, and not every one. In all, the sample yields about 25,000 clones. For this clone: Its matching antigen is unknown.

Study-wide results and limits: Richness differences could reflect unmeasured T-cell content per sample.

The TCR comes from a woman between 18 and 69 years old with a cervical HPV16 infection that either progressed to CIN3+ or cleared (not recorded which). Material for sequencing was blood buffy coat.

CDR3 loop: CSVVSGGPYNEQFF. The CDR3 bases that were read are TGCAGCGTTGTTTCGGGGGGGCCCTACAATGAG. This rearrangement joins TRBV29-1 to TRBJ2-1, with 8 bases identical to TRBD2. The read finishes 3 residues shy of the CDR3 end, and the germline J gene is used to complete it. With 4 bases clipped from V and 2 bases from J, the junction kept 4 bases outside the gene matches. Germline V gives CDR1 SQVTM, CDR2 ANQGSEA. This CDR3 has 14 residues.